Each of the 9 T cell receptor beta chains below was sequenced from the same sample in a study of vaccination effects on CD4 cells after COVID-19. Their target antigens are unknown. TCRdb's copy holds only in-frame clones and misses some; the assay was immunoSEQ multiplex PCR. Of under 80,000 clones detected, about three quarters appear once; the ten largest clones hold around 1.3%. Antigen-specific CD4+ T cells expanded by the ViraFEST assay with viral peptide pools were then sequenced. An approximately 10-day culture period preceded the isolation of CD4+ T cells. All participants had two doses of either the BNT162b2 or mRNA-1273 vaccine. The sequencing here drew on CD4+ T cells from PBMCs cultured with HCoV-229E spike peptides, taken after COVID-19 vaccination. These receptors were taken from a human donor who received a COVID-19 vaccine.

This clone has more than one count but fewer than ten. This rearrangement joins TRBV5-5 to TRBJ2-5, with 11 bases identical to TRBD1. Looked up from germline, CDR1 is SGHKS and CDR2 is YYEKEE (reference sequence). This CDR3 is built from 16 residues. With 3 bases clipped from V and 2 bases from J, the junction kept 6 bases outside the gene matches. The CDR3: CASSSGDRGLQETQYF. DNA of the CDR3: TGTGCCAGCAGCTCCGGGGACAGGGGGTTACAAGAGACCCAGTACTTC.

The chain combines TRBV6-1 with TRBJ2-7; no clear D gene. Looked up from germline, CDR1 is MNHNS and CDR2 is SASEGT. V was clipped by 3 bases and J by 0 bases, with 6 bases between them. This CDR3 is 13 amino acids long. The CDR3 spells CASSDRSSYEQYV. As DNA, the CDR3 is TGTGCCAGCAGTGACAGGAGCTCCTACGAGCAGTACGTC.

The CDR3 region has the DNA TGTGCCAGCAGTTACTCGACAGCTTTCACCGGGGAGCTGTTTTTT. Residues: CASSYSTAFTGELFF. The chain combines TRBV6-2 or TRBV6-3 with TRBJ2-2; D is possibly TRBD1 (5 bases). Trimming removed 0 bases at V and 4 bases at J, with 9 bases between. The CDR3 loop spans 15 amino acids. Germline V lookup: CDR1 MNHEY, CDR2 SVGEGT.

This rearrangement joins TRBV10-3 to TRBJ2-5; D gene unclear. Deletions cut 0 bases from V and 5 bases from J, with 4 bases between. The CDR3 is 12 residues long. Per germline, CDR1 ENHRY and CDR2 SYGVKD. The CDR3 loop is CAISESQETQYF. The DNA for the CDR3 is TGTGCCATCAGTGAGTCGCAGGAGACCCAGTACTTC.

The chain uses TRBV11-2 and TRBJ2-1, with D tentatively TRBD2 (6 bases). The CDR3 is 13 residues long. From germline, CDR1 is SGHAT and CDR2 FQNNGV. V gave up 6 bases and J gave up 5 bases, with 11 bases separating them. The CDR3 sequence is CASSSTSNNEQFF. The CDR3 DNA sequence: TGTGCCAGCAGTTCAACTAGCAACAATGAGCAGTTCTTC.

The CDR3 is CASSPGTGNGNTIYF. The CDR3 region has the DNA TGTGCCAGCAGCCCAGGGACAGGGAATGGAAACACCATATATTTT. The chain carries TRBV7-6 and TRBJ1-3, with 9 nucleotides matching TRBD1. CDR3 size: 15 residues. Trimming removed 5 bases from V and 3 bases from J; junction bases left unmatched: 5. CDR1 is SGHVS and CDR2 is FNYEAQ in the germline V gene.

The V and J genes are TRBV11-2 and TRBJ2-1; tentative D call: TRBD1 (6 bases). CDR3 length equals 15 residues. With 4 bases removed from V and 0 bases from J, the gap between germline ends came to 10 bases. Germline lookup yields CDR1 SGHAT and CDR2 FQNNGV. CDR3 region: CASSSGQSSYNEQFF. The CDR3 DNA reads TGTGCCAGCAGCTCCGGACAGAGCTCCTACAATGAGCAGTTCTTC. The full variable domain, with the rest looked up from reference TRBV11-2 and TRBJ2-1, is EAGVAQSPRYKIIEKRQSVAFWCNPISGHATLYWYQQILGQGPKLLIQFQNNGVVDDSQLPKDRFSAERLKGVDSTLKIQPAKLEDSAVYLCASSSGQSSYNEQFFGPGTRLTVL.

The gene calls are TRBV19 and TRBJ2-7, with 7 bases identical to TRBD2. Germline V gene lookup returns CDR1 LNHDA and CDR2 SQIVND (reference sequence). V dropped 5 bases and J dropped 0; count of bases not matched to a gene: 4. The CDR3 totals 14 residues. Here the CDR3 reads CASSVGLDSYEQYV. The CDR3, as DNA: TGTGCCAGTAGTGTCGGACTAGACTCCTACGAGCAGTACGTC.

The chain employs TRBV5-1 and TRBJ2-2; 9 bases fit TRBD2. Germline values: CDR1 SGHRS, CDR2 YFSETQ. With V trimmed by 4 bases and J by 7 bases, 8 bases remained unmatched. CDR3 length: 15 residues. CDR3 sequence reads: CASSNLAGKGGELFF. The CDR3 bases are TGCGCCAGCAGCAACCTAGCGGGGAAGGGCGGGGAGCTGTTTTTT.